One T cell receptor beta chain is described in this entry. The trim removed 5 bases at V and 3 bases at J, leaving 1 base unmatched. Germline loops: CDR1 SEHNR, CDR2 FQNEAQ (reference sequence). The CDR3 is 14 amino acids. This specimen comes from a study of T cell changes during pregnancy in multiple sclerosis. This table comes from immunoSEQ multiplex PCR, and its TCRdb copy is limited to in-frame clones, with some not included. The sample includes some 99,000 clones, about 94% seen only once; the top ten take almost 1%. This chain joins TRBV7-9 and TRBJ2-7; 13 bases line up with TRBD2. The sample in question was peripheral blood, obtained after pregnancy. This clonotype originated in a female donor with multiple sclerosis, enrolled in a pregnancy study. Here the CDR3 DNA reads TGTGCCAGCAGCCGACTAGCGGGAGGCTACGAGCAGTACTTC. Encoded protein: CASSRLAGGYEQYF.